This T cell receptor (beta chain) was identified during a study of blood T cell repertoires in COVID-19. The CDR3 runs to 15 residues. With 0 bases clipped from V and 5 bases from J, the junction kept 2 bases outside the gene matches. Germline CDR1 reads LGHNA; CDR2 reads YSLEER. Living in about 25 US areas, the participants were between roughly 18 and 89 years of age. Authors' methods: Estimation of nucleated cell counts was performed using reference gene primer amplification. The method was immunoSEQ multiplex PCR; TCRdb's version includes in-frame clones alone and lacks a portion of them. Clonal size and the V and J genes are those of that table, whereas D and trimming came from the DNA. The sample has about 150,000 clones, about 81% seen once.

This TCR came from a man in his fifties who had recovered from COVID-19. The specimen sequenced was PBMCs or T cells enriched from blood (not recorded which). The J gene is TRBJ2-2, the V gene TRBV4-3; 8 bases map to TRBD2. CDR3 DNA sequence: TGCGCCAGCAGCCAAGACGGGGGGGTTACCGGGGAGCTGTTTTTT. This codes for CASSQDGGVTGELFF.